Shown below are 25 T cell receptor beta chains from a single sample sequenced in a study of shared clonotypes between healthy human individuals (dated by TCRdb to about 2020). Library method: the immunoSEQ multiplex PCR assay. The clones in this table, taken by TCRdb from immuneACCESS, are in-frame only. Not every clone is retained; where verified, under half of the shortfall comes from an unresolved V gene, and the cause of the rest is unknown. The sample table lists 1,400,000 or so clones, approximately 98.5% of them with a count of one. Together, the top ten hold over 0.3% of the sample. Sequencing used naive CD4+ T cells sorted from blood. The sample's cell subset or site label, in plain terms: CD45RA+ positively selected. These TCRs come from a man aged 25 to 40 in good health.

The V and J genes are TRBV7-3 and TRBJ2-4; weak D call: TRBD2 (5 bases). The germline V and J ends were trimmed by 3 bases and 9 bases, with 9 bases remaining between them. Germline CDR1 reads SGHTA; CDR2 reads FQGTGA. This CDR3 is 12 amino acids long. The CDR3 DNA follows: TGTGCCAGCAGCTTGGGCGAGGGCATTCAGTACTTC. This translates into CASSLGEGIQYF.

This chain joins TRBV18 and TRBJ2-5; no clear D gene. Trimming took 2 bases from V and 1 from J, leaving 11 bases between them. Germline V gene lookup returns CDR1 KGHSH and CDR2 LQKENI. The CDR3 sequence is 15 residues long. The CDR3 DNA follows: TGTGCCAGCTCACCAACATCCAGACCCCAAGAGACCCAGTACTTC. Translating gives CASSPTSRPQETQYF.

J is TRBJ2-1 and V is TRBV5-8; D remains ambiguous. Germline values: CDR1 SGHTS, CDR2 YDEGEE. With 4 bases removed from V and 8 bases from J, the gap between germline ends came to 13 bases. The CDR3 is 13 residues long. Here the CDR3 reads CASSPTSVDEQFF. CDR3 sequence (DNA): TGTGCCAGCAGCCCGACAAGCGTTGATGAGCAGTTCTTC.

The chain uses TRBV7-8 and TRBJ1-3; no firm D call. Trimming removed 1 base from V and 0 bases from J, with 19 bases in between. Germline V gene data show CDR1 as SGHVS and CDR2 as FQNEAQ. The CDR3 extends over 19 amino acids. This CDR3 reads CASSLGTVSPLSSGNTIYF. The CDR3 DNA is TGTGCCAGCAGCTTAGGAACCGTATCACCGTTGAGCTCTGGAAACACCATATATTTT.

The chain uses TRBV18 and TRBJ2-1, with 7 bases matching TRBD2. This CDR3 has 16 amino acids. CDR1 is KGHSH and CDR2 is LQKENI in the germline V gene. The V gene end was trimmed by 3 bases and the J gene end by 7 bases; junction bases not matched to a gene: 12. The CDR3 spells CASSPLPGGMGNEQFF. The CDR3 nucleotides are TGTGCCAGCTCACCTCTGCCGGGGGGTATGGGAAATGAGCAGTTCTTC.

Concerning this clone: Other DNA sequences of this sample code for an identical CDR3. This chain uses TRBV18 with TRBJ2-1; TRBD2 agrees at 9 bases. This CDR3 comprises 15 residues. Germline CDR1 reads KGHSH; CDR2 reads LQKENI. Trimming at V came to 0 bases and at J to 6 bases, leaving 3 bases not matched to a gene. The CDR3 coding sequence is TGTGCCAGCTCACCACCTGGACTAGCGACCAATGAGCAGTTCTTC. As protein: CASSPPGLATNEQFF.

V gene TRBV7-3 combines with J gene TRBJ2-2, with D unclear. With 1 base removed from V and 0 bases from J, the gap between germline ends came to 9 bases. The CDR3 consists of 16 residues. Per germline, CDR1 SGHTA and CDR2 FQGTGA. CDR3 region: CASSLIGGANTGELFF. In DNA form, the CDR3 reads TGTGCCAGCAGCTTAATAGGCGGCGCGAACACCGGGGAGCTGTTTTTT.

Concerning this clone itself: This same CDR3 is encoded by further DNA sequences in the sample. The chain is built from TRBV5-1 and TRBJ2-5, with TRBD2 matching 11 bases. The CDR3 spans 14 residues. CDR1 SGHRS and CDR2 YFSETQ come from the germline V gene. J lost 4 bases, V lost 4 bases, and 3 bases had no gene match. The CDR3 DNA is TGCGCCAGCAGCGGCGGGACTAGCGGAGAGACCCAGTACTTC. It codes for CASSGGTSGETQYF.

This chain joins TRBV6-1 and TRBJ1-2, with 7 bases aligning to TRBD1. Germline CDR1 is MNHNS and CDR2 is SASEGT. The CDR3 contains 14 residues. V dropped 3 bases and J dropped 2; count of bases not matched to a gene: 3. CDR3 amino acids: CASSENRGNYGYTF. In DNA, the CDR3 is TGTGCCAGCAGTGAGAACAGGGGCAACTATGGCTACACCTTC.

The chain combines TRBV5-1 with TRBJ2-2; 7 bases line up with TRBD1. The CDR3 contains 18 residues. Germline V gives CDR1 SGHRS, CDR2 YFSETQ. V lost 0 bases to trimming and J lost 0 bases; unmatched junction nucleotides: 8. CDR3 loop: CASSLVAGGMANTGELFF. The CDR3 coding sequence is TGCGCCAGCAGCTTGGTGGCAGGGGGAATGGCGAACACCGGGGAGCTGTTTTTT.

This chain uses TRBV7-3 with TRBJ2-2; 16 bases are a match to TRBD2. The trim removed 1 base at V and 4 bases at J, leaving 6 bases unmatched. Germline assignment: CDR1 SGHTA and CDR2 FQGTGA. CDR3 size: 19 residues. The CDR3 loop is CASSLKGLAGGPVTGELFF. The CDR3 region has the DNA TGTGCCAGCAGCTTAAAGGGACTAGCGGGAGGGCCCGTCACCGGGGAGCTGTTTTTT.

The chain joins TRBV9 to TRBJ2-5; D ambiguous. Trimming cost V 0 bases and J 5 bases, with 14 bases left between them. Germline CDR1 is SGDLS and CDR2 is YYNGEE. The CDR3 spans 15 residues. This chain's CDR3 is CASSVGGPRIETQYF. The CDR3 DNA reads as TGTGCCAGCAGCGTAGGAGGACCTCGGATTGAGACCCAGTACTTC.

This chain links TRBV4-2 with TRBJ2-7; TRBD1 matches at 9 bases. V trimming: 0 bases; J trimming: 4 bases; junction bases outside the gene matches: 1. The CDR3 has 14 residues. Germline-derived CDR1 and CDR2 are LGHNA and YNFKEQ. CDR3 loop: CASSQEQGAYEQYF. The CDR3 DNA is TGTGCCAGCAGCCAAGAACAGGGGGCATACGAGCAGTACTTC.

DNA for the CDR3: TGTGCCAGCAGCTTGGGACAGGGGGCCACCTATGGCTACACCTTC. Protein: CASSLGQGATYGYTF. The chain uses TRBV5-4 and TRBJ1-2, with TRBD1 identical over 10 bases. Germline V CDR1 and CDR2: SGHNT, YYREEE (reference sequence). J lost 4 bases, V lost 0 bases, and 3 bases had no gene match. The CDR3 is 15 amino acids.

The chain is built from TRBV10-3 and TRBJ2-2; the match to TRBD2 covers 7 bases. Germline V gene data show CDR1 as ENHRY and CDR2 as SYGVKD. The V and J ends lost 4 bases and 0 bases, in that order; junction bases with no gene match: 8. The CDR3 has 17 residues. The CDR3 bases are TGTGCCATCAGTGCAGCGGGACGAACCTCGAACACCGGGGAGCTGTTTTTT. Its protein is CAISAAGRTSNTGELFF.

The V gene is TRBV6-1, the J gene TRBJ1-5; no firm D call. The CDR3 is made up of 14 amino acids. Looked up from germline, CDR1 is MNHNS and CDR2 is SASEGT. Trimming removed 4 bases at V and 0 bases at J, with 7 bases between. CDR3: CASSGPFSNQPQHF. The CDR3 nucleotides read TGTGCCAGCAGTGGACCGTTTAGCAATCAGCCCCAGCATTTT.

The chain couples TRBV28 to TRBJ1-5; 7 bases line up with TRBD1. This CDR3 spans 16 amino acids. V lost 9 bases to trimming and J lost 0 bases; unmatched junction nucleotides: 11. Germline lookup yields CDR1 MDHEN and CDR2 SYDVKM. Here the CDR3 reads CASLQGSPYSNQPQHF. The CDR3 nucleotides read TGTGCCAGTCTACAGGGGTCTCCCTATAGCAATCAGCCCCAGCATTTT.

CDR3 residues: CASSGGDLDIQYF. The DNA for the CDR3 is TGTGCCTCCTCCGGGGGGGACCTAGACATTCAGTACTTC. The gene calls are TRBV15 and TRBJ2-4; 8 bases match TRBD2. This CDR3 comprises 13 residues. The germline V gene has CDR1 LNHNV and CDR2 YYDKDF (reference sequence). The V gene end was trimmed by 11 bases and the J gene end by 8 bases; junction bases not matched to a gene: 11.

The chain couples TRBV10-3 to TRBJ2-7; 8 nucleotides line up with TRBD2. Germline values: CDR1 ENHRY, CDR2 SYGVKD. The CDR3 loop spans 16 amino acids. The V segment lost 4 bases and the J segment 5 bases; nucleotides outside the gene matches: 13. The CDR3 region is CAISARPGLGVDEQYF. CDR3 nucleotide sequence: TGTGCCATCAGTGCCAGACCGGGACTAGGAGTCGACGAGCAGTACTTC.

The J gene is TRBJ1-5, the V gene TRBV5-8; the D is unclear. The CDR3 covers 15 residues. The germline CDR1 and CDR2 sequences are SGHTS and YDEGEE. The V and J ends lost 2 bases and 1 base respectively, with 10 bases between them. The CDR3 nucleotides read TGTGCCAGCAGCTTTGGAGGGCTCAGCAATCAGCCCCAGCATTTT. It codes for CASSFGGLSNQPQHF.

The chain has TRBV9 and TRBJ2-1; 11 nucleotides match TRBD2. V trimming: 0 bases; J trimming: 5 bases; junction bases outside the gene matches: 7. The germline CDR1 and CDR2 sequences are SGDLS and YYNGEE. CDR3 length: 17 residues. DNA of the CDR3: TGTGCCAGCAGCGTAGTTCCCCCGACTAGCGGGAACAATGAGCAGTTCTTC. It codes for CASSVVPPTSGNNEQFF.

This clone was recorded once. This CDR3 is also generated by other DNA sequences in the sample. This chain links TRBV6-6 with TRBJ2-7, with TRBD2 as a possible D gene (6 bases). This CDR3 is 13 amino acids long. Germline V gene sequence: CDR1 MNHNY, CDR2 SVGAGI (reference sequence). Trimming removed 6 bases from V and 2 bases from J, with 11 bases in between. CDR3 loop: CASSPAGPYEQYF. DNA for the CDR3: TGTGCCAGCAGCCCTGCGGGGCCCTACGAGCAGTACTTC.

V and J are TRBV5-6 and TRBJ1-1; D remains ambiguous. This CDR3 contains 14 residues. In germline, CDR1 is SGHDT, CDR2 YYEEEE. V dropped 5 bases and J dropped 8 bases, with 19 bases sitting between them. CDR3 region: CASSRGLSPSEAFF. For the CDR3, the DNA is TGTGCCAGCAGTCGAGGACTCTCGCCGTCCGAAGCTTTCTTT.

The rearrangement links TRBV19 to TRBJ2-6, with D unclear. The CDR3 covers 15 residues. The germline gives CDR1 LNHDA, CDR2 SQIVND (reference sequence). The V end was cut by 7 bases, the J end by 0 bases, with 10 bases between. In DNA, the CDR3 is TGTGCCAGTAATCCGACCTCCTCTGGGGCCAACGTCCTGACTTTC. Its protein is CASNPTSSGANVLTF.

The chain couples TRBV4-1 to TRBJ1-2; D remains unclear. Trimming took 7 bases from V and 8 from J, leaving 11 bases between them. The germline gives CDR1 MGHRA, CDR2 YSYEKL. The CDR3 sequence is 11 residues long. CDR3 amino acids: CASKDPQGYTF. CDR3 nucleotide sequence: TGCGCCAGCAAGGACCCTCAAGGCTACACCTTC.